These 18 T cell receptor beta chains originate from one sample sequenced in a study of OX40 agonist ivuxolimab in advanced cancers. Assay: immunoSEQ multiplex PCR; the TCRdb copy retains only in-frame clones and omits some. The sample consists of about 58,000 clones, 85% to 90% of them appearing once. This sample comprised CD4+ or CD8+ T cells sorted from blood, obtained in a trial of the OX40 agonist ivuxolimab. The receptors were sampled from an adult with an advanced solid tumor such as melanoma, head and neck, liver or kidney cancer.

This clone appeared once. The chain links TRBV18 to TRBJ1-1, with D possibly matching TRBD1 (5 bases). The CDR3 spans 15 residues. V was shortened by 2 bases and J by 4 bases, with 14 bases between the two germline ends. Germline V CDR1 and CDR2: KGHSH, LQKENI. The CDR3 reads CASSPGARGGTEAFF. CDR3 coding DNA: TGTGCCAGCTCACCAGGGGCTCGGGGTGGCACTGAAGCTTTCTTT.

The J gene is TRBJ1-6, the V gene TRBV27, with D tentatively TRBD1 (6 bases). Trimming stripped 3 bases from V and 9 bases from J, with 15 bases between. The CDR3 consists of 15 residues. The V gene's germline CDR1 is MNHEY and CDR2 SMNVEV (reference sequence). CDR3 loop: CASSFRQVGTSPLHF. The CDR3 coding sequence is TGTGCCAGCAGTTTCAGACAGGTCGGTACTTCACCCCTCCACTTT.

The genes are TRBV6-1 and TRBJ2-7, with TRBD2 matching 13 bases. CDR1 MNHNS and CDR2 SASEGT come from the germline V gene. Unmatched junction bases numbered 5, after V lost 7 bases and J lost 2 bases. The CDR3 is made up of 15 amino acids. CDR3 coding DNA: TGTGCCAGCAACCTTGGACTAGCGGGGGCCTACGAGCAGTACTTC. This sequence encodes CASNLGLAGAYEQYF.

This chain links TRBV14 with TRBJ1-6; the D is unclear. Germline assignment: CDR1 SGHDN and CDR2 FVKESK. The V end was cut by 1 base, the J end by 7 bases, with 8 bases between. The CDR3 is 14 residues long. This CDR3 is CASSQVPINSPLHF. The CDR3 bases are TGTGCCAGCAGCCAAGTCCCAATCAATTCACCCCTCCACTTT.

The chain uses TRBV4-2 and TRBJ2-5; D unresolved. The V gene lost 3 bases and the J gene lost 5 bases, with 22 bases spanning the gap. Germline lookup yields CDR1 LGHNA and CDR2 YNFKEQ. The CDR3 contains 17 residues. CDR3 residues: CASSQEIRNNGRETQYF. CDR3 nucleotides: TGTGCCAGCAGCCAGGAGATTAGAAATAATGGCCGGGAGACCCAGTACTTC.

The J gene is TRBJ2-5, the V gene TRBV27, with 9 bases identical to TRBD1. Germline lookup yields CDR1 MNHEY and CDR2 SMNVEV (reference sequence). With 3 bases clipped from V and 5 bases from J, the junction kept 7 bases outside the gene matches. CDR3 size: 15 residues. The CDR3 region is CASSFLDRGPETQYF. CDR3 bases: TGTGCCAGCAGTTTTCTGGACAGGGGTCCGGAGACCCAGTACTTC.

The chain employs TRBV7-6 and TRBJ1-1; 9 bases agree with TRBD1. V lost 5 bases, J lost 1 base, and 5 bases stayed unmatched. CDR3 length: 15 residues. Germline loops: CDR1 SGHVS, CDR2 FNYEAQ. DNA for the CDR3: TGTGCCAGCAGCCGACAGGGGGGAGCGAACACTGAAGCTTTCTTT. Translating it yields CASSRQGGANTEAFF.

CDR3 sequence (DNA): TGTGCCAGCTCACCACAGGGGATGAACACTGAAGCTTTCTTT. Its translation is CASSPQGMNTEAFF. This chain uses TRBV18 with TRBJ1-1; tentatively, D is TRBD1 (5 bases). The germline V gene encodes CDR1 KGHSH and CDR2 LQKENI. V dropped 1 base and J dropped 0 bases, with 6 bases sitting between them. CDR3 length: 14 residues.

The chain uses TRBV6-5 and TRBJ1-6; TRBD1 is a possible D gene (5 bases). The CDR3 contains 13 residues. Germline V gene data show CDR1 as MNHEY and CDR2 as SVGAGI. Trimming took off 2 bases at V and 10 bases at J, with 9 bases between the two ends. CDR3 DNA sequence: TGTGCCAGCAGTTACGAAGGGGAGTCACCCCTCCACTTT. As protein: CASSYEGESPLHF.

The chain links TRBV5-4 to TRBJ2-2, with D tentatively TRBD2 (6 bases). V was trimmed by 3 bases and J by 6 bases, leaving 9 bases between them. The CDR3 runs to 13 residues. Germline-derived CDR1 and CDR2 are SGHNT and YYREEE (reference sequence). The CDR3 spells CASSSWEAGELFF. CDR3 sequence (DNA): TGTGCCAGCAGCTCATGGGAGGCCGGGGAGCTGTTTTTT.

CDR3 in amino acids: CASSPGQSSNQPQHF. In nucleotides, the CDR3 is TGCGCCAGCAGCCCGGGACAGAGTTCCAATCAGCCCCAGCATTTT. The chain links TRBV5-1 to TRBJ1-5; 7 bases are shared with TRBD1. The CDR3 has 15 residues. J was trimmed by 3 bases and V by 4 bases; bases with no gene match: 7. CDR1 and CDR2 (germline): SGHRS, YFSETQ. Supplemented by reference TRBV5-1 and TRBJ1-5, the full variable domain reads KAGVTQTPRYLIKTRGQQVTLSCSPISGHRSVSWYQQTPGQGLQFLFEYFSETQRNKGNFPGRFSGRQFSNSRSEMNVSTLELGDSALYLCASSPGQSSNQPQHFGDGTRLSIL.

The gene calls are TRBV4-1 and TRBJ1-5; D possibly corresponds to TRBD1 (5 bases). Trimming left V 1 base short and J 7 bases short, with 11 bases between. CDR1 is MGHRA, CDR2 YSYEKL, per germline. The CDR3 has 14 amino acids. The CDR3: CASSQVPGGQPQHF. The CDR3 DNA is TGCGCCAGCAGCCAAGTTCCGGGGGGACAGCCCCAGCATTTT.

The V gene is TRBV5-1, the J gene TRBJ2-5; possible D gene TRBD1, 6 bases. The end of the DNA aligns better with TRBJ2-7, so the J call may be wrong. Germline-derived CDR1 and CDR2 are SGHRS and YFSETQ. This CDR3 has 12 residues. As DNA, the CDR3 is TGCGCCAGCAGCTTCACAGGGATCGAGCAGTACTTC. Translated: CASSFTGIEQYF.

The rearrangement joins TRBV18 to TRBJ2-7, with D possibly being TRBD1 (6 bases). CDR3 length: 13 amino acids. The V end was cut by 2 bases, the J end by 7 bases, with 12 bases between. Germline V gene sequence: CDR1 KGHSH, CDR2 LQKENI. CDR3 sequence reads: CASSPGSRGEQYF. CDR3 DNA sequence: TGTGCCAGCTCACCAGGGTCCAGGGGAGAGCAGTACTTC. Full variable domain (outside the CDR3, taken from reference TRBV18 and TRBJ2-7): NAGVMQNPRHLVRRRGQEARLRCSPMKGHSHVYWYRQLPEEGLKFMVYLQKENIIDESGMPKERFSAEFPKEGPSILRIQQVVRGDSAAYFCASSPGSRGEQYFGPGTRLTVT.

This chain uses TRBV19 with TRBJ1-2; 7 bases are a match to TRBD1. V shed 8 bases and J 2 bases; nucleotides not matched to a gene: 5. CDR1 LNHDA and CDR2 SQIVND come from the germline V gene (reference sequence). This CDR3 region has 13 residues. The CDR3 protein is CASSQTGNYGYTF. The CDR3 region has the DNA TGTGCCAGTTCACAGACAGGGAACTATGGCTACACCTTC.

V gene TRBV5-1 combines with J gene TRBJ2-3; D gene ambiguous. This CDR3 is 17 amino acids long. V lost 2 bases and J lost 4, with 20 bases in between. Germline V gene sequence: CDR1 SGHRS, CDR2 YFSETQ. DNA for the CDR3: TGCGCCAGCAGCTTCCTCGGGCCCCCCTGGCAGGCAGATACGCAGTATTTT. Amino acid sequence: CASSFLGPPWQADTQYF.

The chain recombines TRBV2 with TRBJ2-7; D is uncertain. The CDR3 is made up of 13 amino acids. Germline CDR1 reads SNHLY; CDR2 reads FYNNEI. Trimming removed 3 bases at V and 5 bases at J, with 11 bases between. In DNA form, the CDR3 reads TGTGCCAGCAGTGAGGCGAGATCTCACGAGCAGTACTTC. Protein sequence: CASSEARSHEQYF.

The rearrangement links TRBV6-1 to TRBJ1-6; weak D call: TRBD1 (6 bases). Germline CDR1 reads MNHNS; CDR2 reads SASEGT. V was trimmed by 7 bases and J by 4 bases, leaving 11 bases between them. The CDR3 is made up of 14 amino acids. The DNA of the CDR3 is TGTGCCAGCACCCGGACAGCATATAATTCACCCCTCCACTTT. Translation: CASTRTAYNSPLHF.